Listed below are T cell receptor beta chains from one sample, sequenced in a study of spatial heterogeneity in lung cancer. TCRdb recomputed calls from the 5' RACE reads with MiXCR, one row per CDR3 protein. Here the sample spans 25,000 or so distinct CDR3 sequences, approximately 5.6% being singletons. Sample: PBMCs, taken at follow-up. These receptors came from a male donor with early-stage non-small cell lung cancer. Both conserved end residues are part of each CDR3. D genes are given only for firm matches. Clone size is not always given. Where it is, it says once, few, many or a class for expanded clones.

V	J	D	size	CDR3	DNA
TRBV7-9	TRBJ2-2	NA	many	CASSQSAGELFF	TGTGCCAGCAGCCAGAGCGCCGGGGAGCTGTTTTTT
TRBV20-1	TRBJ1-1	NA	many	CSAPKGVGTEAFF	TGCAGTGCACCCAAGGGGGTAGGCACTGAAGCTTTCTTT
TRBV14	TRBJ2-1	NA	many	CASSQFHSAHEQFF	TGTGCCAGCAGCCAATTTCACAGCGCCCATGAGCAGTTCTTC
TRBV20-1	TRBJ1-6	NA	NA	CSARDRRRDNSPLHF	TGCAGTGCTAGAGATCGGCGGCGGGATAATTCACCCCTCCACTTT
TRBV27	TRBJ2-4	NA	few	CASSLAGVNIQYF	TGTGCCAGCAGTTTAGCAGGGGTGAACATTCAGTACTTC
TRBV20-1	TRBJ2-7	TRBD1	NA	CSALGQGGSYEQYF	TGCAGTGCTCTCGGACAGGGAGGCTCCTACGAGCAGTACTTC
TRBV7-2	TRBJ2-1	NA	many	CASSSGGVGTYNEQFF	TGTGCCAGCAGCTCGGGGGGCGTCGGGACCTACAATGAGCAGTTCTTC
TRBV9	TRBJ2-3	TRBD2	many	CASSVAGGRAVDTQYF	TGTGCCAGCAGCGTAGCGGGCGGGAGGGCCGTAGATACGCAGTATTTT
TRBV10-3	TRBJ1-5	TRBD1	NA	CAIRDRADQPQHF	TGTGCCATCAGAGACAGGGCCGATCAGCCCCAGCATTTT
TRBV12-3/TRBV12-4	TRBJ1-1	NA	many	CASSPAGANTEAFF	TGTGCCAGCAGCCCAGCAGGGGCGAACACTGAAGCTTTCTTT
TRBV6-5	TRBJ1-4	NA	many	CASSRTSGNEKLFF	TGTGCCAGCAGCCGGACGTCGGGTAATGAAAAACTGTTTTTT
TRBV7-2	TRBJ2-5	NA	many	CASSLGSPARETQYF	TGTGCCAGCAGCTTAGGTTCGCCAGCTCGAGAGACCCAGTACTTC
TRBV7-3	TRBJ2-1	NA	few	CASSLRGEPNEQFF	TGTGCCAGCAGCTTAAGAGGGGAACCGAATGAGCAGTTCTTC
TRBV5-1	TRBJ1-6	NA	NA	CASKGAEGGNSPLHF	TGCGCCAGCAAAGGCGCAGAGGGGGGTAATTCACCCCTCCACTTT
TRBV11-2	TRBJ1-6	NA	NA	CASNRSGGYNSPLHF	TGTGCCAGCAACAGGTCGGGGGGTTATAATTCACCCCTCCACTTT
TRBV5-5	TRBJ1-4	NA	many	CASSLGGNEKLFF	TGTGCCAGCAGCTTGGGCGGTAATGAAAAACTGTTTTTT
TRBV5-1	TRBJ1-2	TRBD1	NA	CASSRETGGLGYTF	TGCGCCAGCAGCAGGGAGACAGGGGGCCTTGGCTACACCTTC
TRBV7-8	TRBJ2-5	TRBD1	many	CASSLVSPRQGQETQYF	TGTGCCAGCAGCTTAGTTTCCCCGCGACAGGGGCAAGAGACCCAGTACTTC
TRBV14	TRBJ1-2	TRBD1	NA	CASGTGDTYGYTF	TGTGCCAGTGGGACAGGGGATACCTATGGCTACACCTTC
TRBV29-1	TRBJ1-1	NA	medium-sized	CSVAERQVEAFF	TGCAGCGTTGCAGAACGACAGGTTGAAGCTTTCTTT
TRBV5-1	TRBJ2-3	NA	few	CASSSGGTDTQYF	TGCGCCAGCAGCTCGGGAGGCACAGATACGCAGTATTTT
TRBV12-3/TRBV12-4	TRBJ1-6	NA	many	CASSLARGFSPLHF	TGTGCCAGCAGTTTAGCCAGGGGTTTTTCACCCCTCCACTTT
TRBV6-2/TRBV6-3	TRBJ2-1	TRBD1	NA	CASSYGQGNYNEQFF	TGTGCCAGCAGTTACGGACAGGGTAACTACAATGAGCAGTTCTTC
TRBV10-3	TRBJ1-5	NA	many	CAIMENSNQPQHF	TGTGCCATCATGGAGAATAGCAATCAGCCCCAGCATTTT
TRBV28	TRBJ2-3	NA	many	CASTPGTAQYF	TGTGCCAGCACCCCCGGGACCGCGCAGTATTTT
TRBV11-2	TRBJ2-7	TRBD2	few	CASSLDLTSGLYEQYF	TGTGCCAGCAGCTTAGATCTTACTAGCGGACTCTACGAGCAGTACTTC
TRBV11-2	TRBJ1-4	TRBD1	many	CASSLSLTGGEEKLFF	TGTGCCAGCAGCTTATCGTTGACAGGGGGCGAGGAAAAACTGTTTTTT
TRBV5-4	TRBJ1-1	TRBD1	many	CASRRQGSLNTEAFF	TGTGCCAGCAGGAGACAGGGATCCCTGAACACTGAAGCTTTCTTT
TRBV9	TRBJ1-3	TRBD1	few	CASSGLGQGTFGNTIYF	TGTGCCAGCAGCGGCTTGGGACAGGGGACGTTTGGAAACACCATATATTTT
TRBV12-3/TRBV12-4	TRBJ2-2	TRBD1	many	CASSSRQGRTGELFF	TGTGCCAGCAGCTCCCGACAGGGGCGGACCGGGGAGCTGTTTTTT
TRBV2	TRBJ2-3	TRBD2	NA	CASSEDRGGDTDTQYF	TGTGCCAGCAGTGAAGATCGCGGGGGGGACACAGATACGCAGTATTTT
TRBV19	TRBJ2-1	TRBD2	NA	CASRERGNEQFF	TGTGCCAGTAGAGAGCGGGGAAATGAGCAGTTCTTC
TRBV7-2	TRBJ1-4	NA	medium-sized	CASSAGLTPEKLFF	TGTGCCAGCAGCGCGGGCCTGACCCCCGAAAAACTGTTTTTT
TRBV18	TRBJ2-6	NA	few	CASSQGSGANVLTF	TGTGCCAGCTCCCAGGGATCTGGGGCCAACGTCCTGACTTTC
TRBV23-1	TRBJ1-5	TRBD1	many	CASRRQGGRPGLGDQPQHF	TGCGCCAGCAGAAGACAGGGTGGTCGGCCAGGACTCGGGGATCAGCCCCAGCATTTT
TRBV29-1	TRBJ2-7	NA	NA	CSVIQNSYEQYF	TGCAGCGTTATCCAGAACTCCTACGAGCAGTACTTC
TRBV2	TRBJ2-5	TRBD2	many	CASTTGLAGGSKETQYF	TGTGCCAGCACCACGGGGCTAGCGGGAGGTTCGAAGGAGACCCAGTACTTC
TRBV9	TRBJ1-5	NA	many	CASSVWGSINQPQHF	TGTGCCAGCAGCGTATGGGGGTCGATTAATCAGCCCCAGCATTTT
TRBV6-6	TRBJ1-5	TRBD1	many	CASSSPGQPYSNQPQHF	TGTGCCAGCAGTTCTCCGGGACAGCCTTATAGCAATCAGCCCCAGCATTTT
TRBV7-9	TRBJ2-3	NA	few	CASSPQSDTQYF	TGTGCCAGCTCGCCCCAGTCAGATACGCAGTATTTT
TRBV6-5	TRBJ1-4	NA	few	CASSTGRRHNEKLFF	TGTGCCAGCAGTACGGGGAGACGACATAATGAAAAACTGTTTTTT
TRBV6-5	TRBJ2-1	TRBD2	NA	CASSKVSGGPYNEQFF	TGTGCCAGCAGCAAAGTTAGCGGGGGCCCTTACAATGAGCAGTTCTTC
TRBV6-2/TRBV6-3	TRBJ2-7	NA	many	CASSYFPGSYEQYF	TGTGCCAGCAGTTACTTCCCGGGGTCCTACGAGCAGTACTTC
TRBV19	TRBJ2-3	TRBD2	many	CATLAGDTDTQYF	TGTGCCACATTAGCGGGAGATACAGATACGCAGTATTTT
TRBV4-2	TRBJ2-7	NA	NA	CASSQEGTALYEQYF	TGTGCCAGCAGCCAGGAGGGTACGGCGTTATACGAGCAGTACTTC
TRBV20-1	TRBJ1-2	TRBD1	many	CSASPGQGFDGYTF	TGCAGTGCTAGCCCGGGACAGGGGTTTGATGGCTACACCTTC
TRBV6-4	TRBJ2-3	NA	NA	CASSDSATDTQYF	TGTGCCAGCAGTGATAGCGCAACAGATACGCAGTATTTT
TRBV20-1	TRBJ2-3	NA	few	CSASLAPDTQYF	TGCAGTGCTAGTCTCGCCCCAGATACGCAGTATTTT
TRBV27	TRBJ1-1	NA	many	CASRVERDTEAFF	TGTGCCAGCAGGGTCGAGAGAGACACTGAAGCTTTCTTT
TRBV20-1	TRBJ2-6	NA	few	CSARKDSGANVLTF	TGCAGTGCTAGAAAAGACTCTGGGGCCAACGTCCTGACTTTC
TRBV12-3/TRBV12-4	TRBJ1-4	NA	many	CASRPSTTGHEKLFF	TGTGCCAGCAGACCATCCACGACAGGACACGAAAAACTGTTTTTT
TRBV6-5	TRBJ2-4	NA	few	CASTGLRAKNIQYF	TGTGCCAGCACGGGACTGCGAGCCAAAAACATTCAGTACTTC